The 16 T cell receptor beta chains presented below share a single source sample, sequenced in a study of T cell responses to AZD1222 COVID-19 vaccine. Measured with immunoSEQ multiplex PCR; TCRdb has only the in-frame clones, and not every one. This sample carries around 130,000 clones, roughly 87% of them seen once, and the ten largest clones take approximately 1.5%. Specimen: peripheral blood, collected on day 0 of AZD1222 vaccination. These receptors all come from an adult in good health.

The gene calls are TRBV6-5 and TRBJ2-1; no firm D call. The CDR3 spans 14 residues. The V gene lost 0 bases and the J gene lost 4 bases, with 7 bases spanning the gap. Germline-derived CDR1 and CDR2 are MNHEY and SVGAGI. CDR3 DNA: TGTGCCAGCAGTTACTCGACTGGTTACAATGAGCAGTTCTTC. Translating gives CASSYSTGYNEQFF.

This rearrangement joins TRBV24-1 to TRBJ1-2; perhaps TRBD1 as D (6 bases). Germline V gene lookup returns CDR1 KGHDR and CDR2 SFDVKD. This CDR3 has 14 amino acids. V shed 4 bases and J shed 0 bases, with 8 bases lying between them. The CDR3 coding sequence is TGTGCCACCAGTGACAGGGGATCTAACTATGGCTACACCTTC. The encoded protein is CATSDRGSNYGYTF.

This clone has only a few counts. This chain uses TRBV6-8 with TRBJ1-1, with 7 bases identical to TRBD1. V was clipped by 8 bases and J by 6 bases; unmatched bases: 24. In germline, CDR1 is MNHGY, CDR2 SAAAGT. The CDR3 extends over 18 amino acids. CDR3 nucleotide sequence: TGTGCCAGCTGTAAAAGACAGGGCCCTTCGGCTCACCTTGCTGAAGCTTTCTTT. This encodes CASCKRQGPSAHLAEAFF.

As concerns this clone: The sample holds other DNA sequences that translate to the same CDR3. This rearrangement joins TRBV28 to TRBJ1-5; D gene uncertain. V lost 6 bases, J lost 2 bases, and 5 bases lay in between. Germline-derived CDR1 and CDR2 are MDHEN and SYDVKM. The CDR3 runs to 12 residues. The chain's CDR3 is CASRGGNQPQHF. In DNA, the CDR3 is TGTGCCAGCAGGGGTGGCAATCAGCCCCAGCATTTT.

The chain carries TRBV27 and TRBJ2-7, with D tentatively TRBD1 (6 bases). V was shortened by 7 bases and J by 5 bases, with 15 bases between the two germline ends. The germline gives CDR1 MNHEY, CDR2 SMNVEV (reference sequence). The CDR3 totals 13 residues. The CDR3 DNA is TGTGCCAGCACACAGGGATCTAGAGACGAGCAGTACTTC. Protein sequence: CASTQGSRDEQYF.

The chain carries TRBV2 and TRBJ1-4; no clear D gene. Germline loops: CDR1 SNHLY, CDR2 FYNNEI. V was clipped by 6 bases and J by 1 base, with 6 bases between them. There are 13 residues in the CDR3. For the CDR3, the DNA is TGTGCCAGCAGCCCGATAACTAATGAAAAACTGTTTTTT. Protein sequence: CASSPITNEKLFF. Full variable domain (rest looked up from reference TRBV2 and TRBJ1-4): EPEVTQTPSHQVTQMGQEVILRCVPISNHLYFYWYRQILGQKVEFLVSFYNNEISEKSEIFDDQFSVERPDGSNFTLKIRSTKLEDSAMYFCASSPITNEKLFFGSGTQLSVL.

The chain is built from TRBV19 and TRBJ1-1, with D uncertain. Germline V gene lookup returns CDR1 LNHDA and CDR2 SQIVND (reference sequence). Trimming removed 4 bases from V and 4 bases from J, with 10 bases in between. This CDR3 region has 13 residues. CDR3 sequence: CASSTSGLTEAFF. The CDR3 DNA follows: TGTGCCAGTAGTACTTCCGGGCTCACTGAAGCTTTCTTT.

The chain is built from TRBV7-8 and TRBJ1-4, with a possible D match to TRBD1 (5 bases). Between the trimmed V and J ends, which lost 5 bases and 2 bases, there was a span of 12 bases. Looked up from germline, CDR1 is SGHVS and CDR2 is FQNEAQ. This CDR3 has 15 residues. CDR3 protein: CASSPGGVTNEKLFF. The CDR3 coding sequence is TGTGCCAGCAGCCCGGGAGGGGTCACTAATGAAAAACTGTTTTTT.

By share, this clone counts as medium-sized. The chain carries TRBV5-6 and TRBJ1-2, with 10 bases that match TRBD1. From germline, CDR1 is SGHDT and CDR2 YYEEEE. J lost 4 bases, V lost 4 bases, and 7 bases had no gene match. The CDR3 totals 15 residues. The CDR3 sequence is CASSPGTGVFYGYTF. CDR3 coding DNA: TGTGCCAGCAGCCCTGGGACAGGGGTTTTCTATGGCTACACCTTC.

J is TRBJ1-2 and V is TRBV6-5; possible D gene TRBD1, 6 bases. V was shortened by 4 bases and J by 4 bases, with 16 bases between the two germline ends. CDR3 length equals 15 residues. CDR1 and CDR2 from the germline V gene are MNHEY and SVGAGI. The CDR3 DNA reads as TGTGCCAGCAGTTTTCCCCGCGGGGGCGGCTATGGCTACACCTTC. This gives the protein CASSFPRGGGYGYTF.

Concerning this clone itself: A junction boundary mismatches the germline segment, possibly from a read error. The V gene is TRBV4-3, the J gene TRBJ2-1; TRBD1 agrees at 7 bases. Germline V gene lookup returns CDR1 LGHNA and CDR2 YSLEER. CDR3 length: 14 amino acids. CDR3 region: CASSQYSSGTESIF. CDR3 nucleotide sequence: TGCGCCAGCAGCCAATATTCCTCCGGGACAGAGTCAATCTTC.

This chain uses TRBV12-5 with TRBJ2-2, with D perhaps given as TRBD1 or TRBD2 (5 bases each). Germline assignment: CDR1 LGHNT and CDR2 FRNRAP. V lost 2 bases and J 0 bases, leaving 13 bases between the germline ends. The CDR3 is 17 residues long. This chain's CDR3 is CASGLRGTLANTGELFF. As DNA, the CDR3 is TGTGCTAGTGGTTTGCGTGGGACGCTCGCGAACACCGGGGAGCTGTTTTTT. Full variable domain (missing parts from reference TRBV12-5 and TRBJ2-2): DARVTQTPRHKVTEMGQEVTMRCQPILGHNTVFWYRQTMMQGLELLAYFRNRAPLDDSGMPKDRFSAEMPDATLATLKIQPSEPRDSAVYFCASGLRGTLANTGELFFGEGSRLTVL.

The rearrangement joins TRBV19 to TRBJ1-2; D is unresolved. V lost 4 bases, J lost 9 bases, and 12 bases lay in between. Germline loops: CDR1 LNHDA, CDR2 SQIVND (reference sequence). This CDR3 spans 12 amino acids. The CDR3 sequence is CASSRVKESYTF. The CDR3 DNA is TGTGCCAGTAGTAGGGTAAAAGAGAGCTACACCTTC.

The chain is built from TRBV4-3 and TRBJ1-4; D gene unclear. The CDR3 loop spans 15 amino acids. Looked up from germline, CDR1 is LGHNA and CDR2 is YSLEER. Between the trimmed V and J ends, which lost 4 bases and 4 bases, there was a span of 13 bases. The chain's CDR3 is CASSPHDGNNEKLFF. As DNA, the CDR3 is TGCGCCAGCAGCCCCCACGACGGCAATAATGAAAAACTGTTTTTT.

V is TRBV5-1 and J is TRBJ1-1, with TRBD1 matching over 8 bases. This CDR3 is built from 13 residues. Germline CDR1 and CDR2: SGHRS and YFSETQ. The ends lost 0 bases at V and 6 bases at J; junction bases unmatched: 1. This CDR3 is CASSLADRAEAFF. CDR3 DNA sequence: TGCGCCAGCAGCTTGGCGGACAGGGCTGAAGCTTTCTTT.

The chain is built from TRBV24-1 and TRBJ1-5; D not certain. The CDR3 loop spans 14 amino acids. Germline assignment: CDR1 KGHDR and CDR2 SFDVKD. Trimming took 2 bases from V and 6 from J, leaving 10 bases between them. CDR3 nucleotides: TGTGCCACCAGTGATTCACTGCTGGGTCAGCCCCAGCATTTT. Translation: CATSDSLLGQPQHF.